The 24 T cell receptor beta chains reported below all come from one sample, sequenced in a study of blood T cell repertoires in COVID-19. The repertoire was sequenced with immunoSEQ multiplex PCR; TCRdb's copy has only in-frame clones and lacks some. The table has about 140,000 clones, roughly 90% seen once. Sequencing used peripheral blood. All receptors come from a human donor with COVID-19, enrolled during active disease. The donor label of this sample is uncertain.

For the CDR3, the DNA is TGTGCCAGCAGCGTAGGTGCGGGGCGCACAGATACGCAGTATTTT. It encodes CASSVGAGRTDTQYF. The gene calls are TRBV9 and TRBJ2-3; D may be TRBD2 (6 bases). This CDR3 is 15 amino acids long. V dropped 0 bases and J dropped 1 base, with 9 bases sitting between them. CDR1 and CDR2 (germline): SGDLS, YYNGEE.

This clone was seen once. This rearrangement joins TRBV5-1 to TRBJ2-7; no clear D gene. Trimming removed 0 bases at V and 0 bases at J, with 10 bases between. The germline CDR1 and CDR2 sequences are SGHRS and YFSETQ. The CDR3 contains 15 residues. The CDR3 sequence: CASSLGAANSYEQYF. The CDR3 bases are TGCGCCAGCAGCTTGGGCGCTGCCAACTCCTACGAGCAGTACTTC.

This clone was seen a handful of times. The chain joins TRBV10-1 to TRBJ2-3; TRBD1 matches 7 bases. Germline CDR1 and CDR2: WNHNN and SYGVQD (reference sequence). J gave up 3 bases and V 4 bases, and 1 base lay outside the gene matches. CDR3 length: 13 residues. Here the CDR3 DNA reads TGCGCCAGCAGTGCGGGACAGACAGATACGCAGTATTTT. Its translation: CASSAGQTDTQYF.

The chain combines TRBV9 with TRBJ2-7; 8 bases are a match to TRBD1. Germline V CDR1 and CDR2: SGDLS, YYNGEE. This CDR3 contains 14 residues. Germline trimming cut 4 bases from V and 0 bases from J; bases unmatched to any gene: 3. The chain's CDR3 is CASSPDRDSYEQYF. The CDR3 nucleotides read TGTGCCAGCAGCCCGGACAGGGACTCCTACGAGCAGTACTTC. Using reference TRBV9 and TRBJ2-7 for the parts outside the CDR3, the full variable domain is DSGVTQTPKHLITATGQRVTLRCSPRSGDLSVYWYQQSLDQGLQFLIQYYNGEERAKGNILERFSAQQFPDLHSELNLSSLELGDSALYFCASSPDRDSYEQYFGPGTRLTVT.

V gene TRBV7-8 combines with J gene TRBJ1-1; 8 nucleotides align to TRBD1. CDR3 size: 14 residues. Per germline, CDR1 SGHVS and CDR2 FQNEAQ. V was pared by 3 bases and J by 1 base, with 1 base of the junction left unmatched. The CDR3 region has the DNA TGTGCCAGCAGCTTGGACAGGGAGAACACTGAAGCTTTCTTT. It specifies CASSLDRENTEAFF.

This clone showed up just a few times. CDR3: CASRGQGRQPQHF. Here the CDR3 DNA reads TGTGCCAGCCGGGGACAGGGACGACAGCCCCAGCATTTT. V is TRBV2 and J is TRBJ1-5; 9 nucleotides align to TRBD1. Germline-derived CDR1 and CDR2 are SNHLY and FYNNEI. CDR3 size: 13 residues. V gave up 8 bases and J gave up 7 bases; unmatched junction bases: 6.

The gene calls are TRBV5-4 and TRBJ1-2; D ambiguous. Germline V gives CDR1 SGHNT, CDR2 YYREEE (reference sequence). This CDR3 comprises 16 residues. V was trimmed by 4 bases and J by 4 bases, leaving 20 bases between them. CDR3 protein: CASSEPNSPLGYGYTF. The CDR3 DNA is TGTGCCAGCAGCGAACCTAATTCCCCCCTAGGCTATGGCTACACCTTC.

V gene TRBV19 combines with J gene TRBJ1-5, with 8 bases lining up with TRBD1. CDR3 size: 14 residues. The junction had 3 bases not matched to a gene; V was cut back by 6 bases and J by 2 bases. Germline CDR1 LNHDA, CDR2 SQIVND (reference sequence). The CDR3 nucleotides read TGTGCCAGTAGAAAGGGACAGGGCAATCAGCCCCAGCATTTT. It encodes CASRKGQGNQPQHF.

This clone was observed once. Here the CDR3 DNA reads TGTGCCATCACCGGGACAGGCTACAATGAGCAGTTCTTC. Encoded protein: CAITGTGYNEQFF. This sequence joins TRBV10-3 and TRBJ2-1; 8 bases align to TRBD1. The CDR3 has 13 amino acids. Germline loops: CDR1 ENHRY, CDR2 SYGVKD. The V and J ends lost 7 bases and 3 bases, in that order; junction bases with no gene match: 2.

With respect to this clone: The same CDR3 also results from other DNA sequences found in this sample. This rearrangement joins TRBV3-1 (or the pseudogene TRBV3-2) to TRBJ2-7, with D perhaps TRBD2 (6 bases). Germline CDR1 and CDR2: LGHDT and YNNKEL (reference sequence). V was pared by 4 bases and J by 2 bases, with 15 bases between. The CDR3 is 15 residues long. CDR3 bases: TGTGCCAGCAGCCTTCAGCAGGGACTCCCCTACGAGCAGTACTTC. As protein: CASSLQQGLPYEQYF.

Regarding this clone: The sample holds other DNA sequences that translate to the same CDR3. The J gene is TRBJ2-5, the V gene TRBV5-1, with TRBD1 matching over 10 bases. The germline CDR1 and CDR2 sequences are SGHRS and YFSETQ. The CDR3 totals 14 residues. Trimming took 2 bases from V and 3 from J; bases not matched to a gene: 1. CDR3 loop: CASSFGTGEETQYF. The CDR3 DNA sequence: TGCGCCAGCAGCTTCGGGACAGGGGAAGAGACCCAGTACTTC.

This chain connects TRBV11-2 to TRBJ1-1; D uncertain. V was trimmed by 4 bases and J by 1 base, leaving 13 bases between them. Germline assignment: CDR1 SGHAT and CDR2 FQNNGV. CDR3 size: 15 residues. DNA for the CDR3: TGTGCCAGCAGCTGGGCGGGAGCGGGGAACACTGAAGCTTTCTTT. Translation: CASSWAGAGNTEAFF.

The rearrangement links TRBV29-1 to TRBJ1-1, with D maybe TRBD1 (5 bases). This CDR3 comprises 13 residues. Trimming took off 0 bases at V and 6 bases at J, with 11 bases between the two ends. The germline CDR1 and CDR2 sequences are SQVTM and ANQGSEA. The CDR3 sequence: CSVEDTQGSEAFF. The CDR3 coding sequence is TGCAGCGTTGAAGACACCCAGGGATCTGAAGCTTTCTTT.

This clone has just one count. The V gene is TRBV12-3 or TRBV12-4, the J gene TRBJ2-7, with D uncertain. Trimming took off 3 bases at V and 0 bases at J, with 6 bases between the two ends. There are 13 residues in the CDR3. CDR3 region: CASSFWASYEQYF. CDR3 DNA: TGTGCCAGCAGTTTTTGGGCCTCCTACGAGCAGTACTTC.

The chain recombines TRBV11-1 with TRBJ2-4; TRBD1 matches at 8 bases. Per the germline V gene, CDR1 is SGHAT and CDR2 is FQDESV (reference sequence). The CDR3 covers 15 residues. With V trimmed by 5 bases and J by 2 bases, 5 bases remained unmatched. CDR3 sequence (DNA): TGTGCCAGCAGCCGACAGGGGTTAACCAAAAACATTCAGTACTTC. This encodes CASSRQGLTKNIQYF.

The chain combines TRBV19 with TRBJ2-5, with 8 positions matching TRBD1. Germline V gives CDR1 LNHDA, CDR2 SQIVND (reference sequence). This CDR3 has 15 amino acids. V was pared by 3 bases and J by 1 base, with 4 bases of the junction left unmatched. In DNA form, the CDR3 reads TGTGCCAGTAGTATGTCAGGGGGCGGCCAAGAGACCCAGTACTTC. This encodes CASSMSGGGQETQYF.

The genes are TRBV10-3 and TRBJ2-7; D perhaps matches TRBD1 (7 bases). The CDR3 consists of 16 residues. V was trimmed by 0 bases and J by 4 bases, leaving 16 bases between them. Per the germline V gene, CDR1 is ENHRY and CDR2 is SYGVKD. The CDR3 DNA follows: TGTGCCATCAGTGAGTCGTTAGGAGGGGGCAAATACGAGCAGTACTTC. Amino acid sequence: CAISESLGGGKYEQYF.

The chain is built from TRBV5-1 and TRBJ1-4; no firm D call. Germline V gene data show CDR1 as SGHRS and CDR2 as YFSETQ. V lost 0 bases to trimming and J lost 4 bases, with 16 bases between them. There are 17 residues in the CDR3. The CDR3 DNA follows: TGCGCCAGCAGCTTGGCTGCAGACCTGAGGGATAATGAAAAACTGTTTTTT. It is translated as CASSLAADLRDNEKLFF.

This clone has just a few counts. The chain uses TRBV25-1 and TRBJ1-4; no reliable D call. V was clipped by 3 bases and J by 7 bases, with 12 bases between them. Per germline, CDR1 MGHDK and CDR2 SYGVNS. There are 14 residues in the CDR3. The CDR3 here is CASSDSEGGEKLFF. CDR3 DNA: TGTGCCAGCAGTGATTCGGAGGGAGGTGAAAAACTGTTTTTT.

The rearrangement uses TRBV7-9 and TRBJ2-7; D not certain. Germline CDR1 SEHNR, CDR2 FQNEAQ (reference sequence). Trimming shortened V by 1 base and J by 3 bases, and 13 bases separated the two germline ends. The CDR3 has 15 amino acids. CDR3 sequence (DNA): TGTGCCAGCAGCTTAGGCGGCAGCGCGTTCTACGAGCAGTACTTC. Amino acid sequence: CASSLGGSAFYEQYF.

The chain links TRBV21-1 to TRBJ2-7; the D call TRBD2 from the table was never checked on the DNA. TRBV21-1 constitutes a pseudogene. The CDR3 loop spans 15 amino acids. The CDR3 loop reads CASSATSGKSYEQYF. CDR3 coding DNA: TGTGCCAGCAGCGCTACTAGCGGGAAGAGCTACGAGCAGTACTTC.

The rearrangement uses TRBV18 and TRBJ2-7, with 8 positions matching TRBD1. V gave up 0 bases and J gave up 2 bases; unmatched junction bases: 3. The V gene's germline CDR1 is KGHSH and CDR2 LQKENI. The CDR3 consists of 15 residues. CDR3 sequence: CASSPPGQEPYEQYF. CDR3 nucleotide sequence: TGTGCCAGCTCACCACCGGGACAGGAGCCCTACGAGCAGTACTTC. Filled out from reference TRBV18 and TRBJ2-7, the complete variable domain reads NAGVMQNPRHLVRRRGQEARLRCSPMKGHSHVYWYRQLPEEGLKFMVYLQKENIIDESGMPKERFSAEFPKEGPSILRIQQVVRGDSAAYFCASSPPGQEPYEQYFGPGTRLTVT.

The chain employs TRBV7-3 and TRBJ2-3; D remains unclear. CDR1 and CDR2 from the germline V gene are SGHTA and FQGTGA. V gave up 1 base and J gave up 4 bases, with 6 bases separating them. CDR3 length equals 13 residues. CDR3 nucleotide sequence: TGTGCCAGCAGCTTAATGTACTCAGATACGCAGTATTTT. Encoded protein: CASSLMYSDTQYF.

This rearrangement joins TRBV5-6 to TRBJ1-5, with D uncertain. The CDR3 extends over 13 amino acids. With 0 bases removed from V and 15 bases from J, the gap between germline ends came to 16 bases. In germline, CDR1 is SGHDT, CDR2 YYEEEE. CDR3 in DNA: TGTGCCAGCAGCTTGGGACGCGGCCGGGAAGGGCATTTT. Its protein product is CASSLGRGREGHF.